Below are 9 T cell receptor beta chains sequenced from a single sample in a study (dated by TCRdb to about 2015). Receptors were amplified or captured by 5' RACE. TCRdb shows the sequencer as Illumina MiSeq. The public reads were run again by TCRdb, first through fastp at Q25 and then through MiXCR, and only productive beta chains were kept. When rows share a CDR3 protein, they turn into one entry using the most common DNA and genes. Across this sample there are approximately 7,200 distinct CDR3 sequences, with roughly 40% seen only once. Roughly 4.7% of the sample goes to the ten largest clones. The material sequenced was memory CD4+ T cells sorted from blood. The sample's cell subset or site label, decoded: memory CD4+ T cells, CD4+CD45RO+CD25-. These receptor sequences come from a female donor with breast cancer.

This clonotype has just a few counts. The chain links TRBV6-2 or TRBV6-3 to TRBJ2-4; 7 nucleotides match TRBD1. CDR3 length: 15 residues. V shed 6 bases, J shed 0 bases, and the junction held 5 bases outside the gene matches. Germline CDR1 is MNHEY and CDR2 is SVGEGT. CDR3 sequence: CASRQGTVAKNIQYF. Here the CDR3 DNA reads TGTGCCAGCAGACAAGGGACAGTAGCCAAAAACATTCAGTACTTC.

The chain combines TRBV4-1 with TRBJ2-7; D tentatively reads TRBD1 or TRBD2 (5 bases each). The germline gives CDR1 MGHRA, CDR2 YSYEKL. The CDR3 runs to 14 residues. V lost 2 bases, J lost 5 bases, and 13 bases lay in between. The CDR3: CASSQSPGTDEQYF. In DNA, the CDR3 is TGCGCCAGCAGCCAATCCCCAGGGACGGACGAGCAGTACTTC.

This clonotype is labeled as medium-sized. The chain links TRBV18 to TRBJ2-7; D is perhaps TRBD2 (6 bases). The CDR3 consists of 14 residues. Looked up from germline, CDR1 is KGHSH and CDR2 is LQKENI. V was pared by 3 bases and J by 7 bases, with 16 bases between. CDR3 residues: CASSPSGVAGEQYF. CDR3 DNA sequence: TGTGCCAGCTCACCGTCGGGAGTGGCGGGGGAGCAGTACTTC. Using reference TRBV18 and TRBJ2-7 for the parts outside the CDR3, the full variable domain is NAGVMQNPRHLVRRRGQEARLRCSPMKGHSHVYWYRQLPEEGLKFMVYLQKENIIDESGMPKERFSAEFPKEGPSILRIQQVVRGDSAAYFCASSPSGVAGEQYFGPGTRLTVT.

About this clonotype: A much more abundant neighbour one base away suggests this may be a read error. The CDR3 end shows no conserved phenylalanine or tryptophan, and so a read error is likely. This chain uses TRBV4-2 with TRBJ1-1; possibly TRBD1 for D (5 bases). V was cut by 1 base and J by 2 bases, with 17 bases left in between. The V gene's germline CDR1 is LGHNA and CDR2 YNFKEQ. This CDR3 is 17 amino acids long. In nucleotides, the CDR3 is TGTGCCAGCAGCCAAGCCGCGGGTGCAGGGACCAACACTGAAGCTTTCTCT. It is translated as CASSQAAGAGTNTEAFS.

The V and J genes are TRBV4-1 and TRBJ2-5; D unclear. V shed 0 bases and J shed 4 bases, with 12 bases lying between them. The CDR3 totals 15 residues. Per germline, CDR1 MGHRA and CDR2 YSYEKL. CDR3 amino acids: CASSQDDHRRETQYF. The CDR3 DNA reads as TGCGCCAGCAGCCAAGATGATCACCGACGAGAGACCCAGTACTTC.

This clonotype has a handful of counts. This chain uses TRBV4-2 with TRBJ2-7, with no clear D. The germline CDR1 and CDR2 sequences are LGHNA and YNFKEQ. CDR3 length: 16 residues. With 2 bases removed from V and 0 bases from J, the gap between germline ends came to 14 bases. The DNA of the CDR3 is TGTGCCAGCAGCCAACTCGATTCACTCTCCTCCTACGAGCAGTACTTC. Amino acids: CASSQLDSLSSYEQYF.

The rearrangement uses TRBV9 and TRBJ2-7; tentatively, D is TRBD2 (5 bases). The germline V gene has CDR1 SGDLS and CDR2 YYNGEE. Trimming pared 0 bases from V and 5 bases from J, leaving 12 bases between. The CDR3 is made up of 14 amino acids. CDR3 sequence (DNA): TGTGCCAGCAGCGTAGGGTGGGAGAGCCACGAGCAGTACTTC. Protein sequence: CASSVGWESHEQYF.

The rearrangement links TRBV5-1 to TRBJ2-3; 8 nucleotides line up with TRBD2. The germline V gene encodes CDR1 SGHRS and CDR2 YFSETQ. The CDR3 runs 17 residues. J lost 2 bases, V lost 4 bases, and 12 bases had no gene match. CDR3 in amino acids: CASSPTGLGDLTDTQYF. CDR3 coding DNA: TGCGCCAGCAGCCCGACGGGACTAGGGGACCTCACAGATACGCAGTATTTT.

Remarks on this clonotype: A much larger clone lies a single base off, so this may be a read error. The chain carries TRBV5-6 and TRBJ2-7; D gene uncertain. The CDR3 extends over 14 amino acids. Per the germline V gene, CDR1 is SGHDT and CDR2 is YYEEEE. As DNA, the CDR3 is TGTGCCTGCAGCTTGATGAACAGATACTACGAGCAGTACTTC. Residues: CACSLMNRYYEQYF.